The clone carrying this T cell receptor (beta chain) showed up many times. Its antigen is undetermined. Germline and junction disagree at one end, which may indicate a read error. These data originate in a study of CD8 T cells in ankylosing spondylitis. The study's findings and limits: Reports of some motif variants in reactive arthritis synovial fluid and blood predate this one. Clones linked with disease were CD8+ and fairly uncommon in the peripheral blood. Made up of under ten highly homologous variants, a TCR beta motif appeared characteristic of ankylosing spondylitis blood.

The CDR3 length is 15 residues. Germline CDR1 DFQATT, CDR2 SNEGSKA (reference sequence). TCRdb processed the 5' RACE reads anew with MiXCR; each CDR3 protein has one entry. The data hold 500,000 or so distinct CDR3 sequences, with 5.3% observed a single time. This chain connects TRBV20-1 to TRBJ2-1; 8 bases line up with TRBD1. Sequencing was done on a sample of blood, either unsorted or a sorted T cell fraction (not recorded which). The sequence was collected from a male donor with ankylosing spondylitis. In DNA, the CDR3 is TGCAGTGCTGGAGACCGGGACAGGTTCTTCAATGAGCAGTTCTTC. Protein sequence: CSAGDRDRFFNEQFF.